The 2 T cell receptor beta chains given below trace back to one sample, sequenced in a study of blood T cell repertoires in COVID-19. Here immunoSEQ multiplex PCR was the method, and the copy in TCRdb shows in-frame clones only, minus some. The data show approximately 210,000 clones, roughly four fifths seen once. Sequenced input: peripheral blood. The receptors stem from a woman in her 70s with active or convalescent COVID-19.

The chain recombines TRBV3-1 (or the pseudogene TRBV3-2) with TRBJ1-1; D is undetermined. V dropped 2 bases and J dropped 5 bases, with 12 bases sitting between them. CDR3 length: 14 amino acids. Per the germline V gene, CDR1 is LGHDT and CDR2 is YNNKEL (reference sequence). The CDR3 DNA sequence: TGTGCCAGCAGCCAATCCGGGGTTGGTACTGAAGCTTTCTTT. It yields the protein CASSQSGVGTEAFF.

This rearrangement joins TRBV5-4 to TRBJ1-3, with TRBD1 matching over 7 bases. There are 15 residues in the CDR3. In germline, CDR1 is SGHNT, CDR2 YYREEE (reference sequence). Trimming removed 2 bases from V and 0 bases from J; junction bases left unmatched: 2. This CDR3 is CASSLQGSSGNTIYF. DNA for the CDR3: TGTGCCAGCAGCTTACAGGGGAGCTCTGGAAACACCATATATTTT.